This record covers a single T cell receptor beta chain. Its antigen is not known. This CDR3 region has 13 residues. The trim removed 10 bases at V and 8 bases at J, leaving 9 bases unmatched. Germline V gene sequence: CDR1 MNHEY, CDR2 SVGAGI. This entry comes from a study of T cell repertoires in cytomegalovirus infection. Study-wide results and caveats: CMV-specific HLA-C-restricted TCR beta clonotypes dominated the ex vivo response.

TCRdb ran MiXCR on the reads and lists one entry per CDR3 protein. The sample has tens of thousands of distinct CDR3 sequences; around 27% are singletons. V gene TRBV6-5 combines with J gene TRBJ2-1; 9 bases fit TRBD1. The sequence was collected from a human donor in good health (CMV status not recorded). Some clones in this sample may be carry-over from other donors' samples. The source material was CD8+ T cells from cultured PBMCs, sampled from culture after CMV antigen stimulation. The CDR3: CATHRDRVDEQFF. In DNA, the CDR3 is TGTGCCACCCACCGGGACAGGGTCGATGAGCAGTTCTTC.